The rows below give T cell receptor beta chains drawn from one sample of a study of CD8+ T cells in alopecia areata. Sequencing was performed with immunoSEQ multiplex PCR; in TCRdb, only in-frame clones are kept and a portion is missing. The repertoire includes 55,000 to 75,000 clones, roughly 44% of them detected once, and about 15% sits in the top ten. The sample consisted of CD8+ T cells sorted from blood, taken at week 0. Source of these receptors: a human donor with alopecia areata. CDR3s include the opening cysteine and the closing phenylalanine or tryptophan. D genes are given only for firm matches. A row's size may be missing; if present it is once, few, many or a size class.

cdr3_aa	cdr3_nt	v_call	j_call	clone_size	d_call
CASREGYTEAFF	TGCGCCAGCAGGGAGGGGTACACTGAAGCTTTCTTT	TRBV5-1	TRBJ1-1	NA	NA
CASSLQATDTQYF	TGTGCCAGCAGTTTGCAGGCTACAGATACGCAGTATTTT	TRBV27	TRBJ2-3	NA	NA
CSVEVGRGLYEQYF	TGCAGCGTCGAAGTTGGTAGGGGCCTCTACGAGCAGTACTTC	TRBV29-1	TRBJ2-7	NA	NA
CASSSTASGVGETQYF	TGTGCCAGCAGCTCTACGGCTAGCGGGGTGGGTGAGACCCAGTACTTC	TRBV9	TRBJ2-5	once	TRBD2
CASSLTSGSNEQFF	TGTGCCAGCAGTTTAACTAGCGGGAGTAATGAGCAGTTCTTC	TRBV27	TRBJ2-1	NA	TRBD2
CASSFTGLHVLTF	TGTGCCAGCAGTTTCACCGGGCTCCACGTCCTGACTTTC	TRBV28	TRBJ2-6	NA	NA
CTQSPGYTF	TGCACGCAGAGCCCCGGCTACACCTTC	TRBV29-1	TRBJ1-2	few	NA
CATSRDHLGVGYTF	TGTGCCACCAGCAGAGACCACCTAGGGGTTGGCTACACCTTC	TRBV15	TRBJ1-2	NA	NA
CSVGGSYNEQFF	TGCAGCGTTGGGGGGTCCTACAATGAGCAGTTCTTC	TRBV29-1	TRBJ2-1	NA	NA
CAIRGLAGQQETQYF	TGTGCCATCCGGGGACTAGCGGGACAACAAGAGACCCAGTACTTC	TRBV10-3	TRBJ2-5	few	TRBD2
CASSQLASVTQETQYF	TGTGCCAGCAGCCAACTAGCTTCGGTCACCCAAGAGACCCAGTACTTC	TRBV6-4	TRBJ2-5	few	NA
CASSAWTSGREETQYF	TGTGCCAGCAGTGCATGGACTAGCGGGAGGGAAGAGACCCAGTACTTC	TRBV27	TRBJ2-5	NA	TRBD2
CASSPGLAGETQYF	TGTGCCAGCAGCCCGGGACTAGCTGGGGAGACCCAGTACTTC	TRBV7-9	TRBJ2-5	NA	TRBD2
CASSPPGDNEQFF	TGTGCCAGCTCCCCACCGGGCGACAATGAGCAGTTCTTC	TRBV6-5	TRBJ2-1	NA	NA
CSAPTGKGYTF	TGCAGCGCACCGACAGGGAAGGGCTACACCTTC	TRBV29-1	TRBJ1-2	NA	TRBD1
CASSLVGGGDYGYTF	TGTGCCAGCAGCTTAGTAGGGGGCGGCGACTATGGCTACACCTTC	TRBV7-2	TRBJ1-2	NA	TRBD1
CASSLGTGPDEQYF	TGCGCCAGCAGCTTGGGGACAGGGCCTGACGAGCAGTACTTC	TRBV5-1	TRBJ2-7	NA	TRBD1
CASSPGIGYEQYF	TGTGCCAGTAGTCCAGGGATAGGCTACGAGCAGTACTTC	TRBV19	TRBJ2-7	few	NA
CASSFGTAGEQYF	TGTGCCAGCAGTTTTGGGACAGCTGGCGAGCAGTACTTC	TRBV27	TRBJ2-7	NA	TRBD1
CASTPNREVLKPQHF	TGTGCCAGCACCCCCAACAGGGAAGTTCTAAAGCCCCAGCATTTT	TRBV27	TRBJ1-5	NA	NA
CASSGEDRGSEKLFF	TGTGCCAGCAGCGGGGAGGACAGGGGGAGCGAAAAACTGTTTTTT	TRBV7-6	TRBJ1-4	NA	TRBD1
CASSLWLASRSEQYF	TGTGCCAGCAGTTTATGGCTAGCTTCGCGATCCGAGCAGTACTTC	TRBV28	TRBJ2-7	many	NA
CASLVMGRAETQYF	TGTGCCAGCCTGGTAATGGGGCGGGCGGAGACCCAGTACTTC	TRBV2	TRBJ2-5	NA	NA
CASSLGGSGEQYF	TGTGCCAGCAGCCTCGGGGGTTCTGGCGAGCAGTACTTC	TRBV27	TRBJ2-7	many	NA
CASSPHPGQIDGYTF	TGTGCCAGCAGTCCGCACCCGGGACAAATAGATGGCTACACCTTC	TRBV28	TRBJ1-2	few	NA
CASSEGGKLFF	TGCGCCAGCAGTGAAGGCGGAAAACTGTTTTTT	TRBV10-2	TRBJ1-4	NA	NA
CSVEEREPNEQFF	TGCAGCGTTGAAGAAAGGGAACCTAATGAGCAGTTCTTC	TRBV29-1	TRBJ2-1	NA	NA
CASSPTENYGYTF	TGTGCCAGCAGCCCGACAGAGAACTATGGCTACACCTTC	TRBV9	TRBJ1-2	once	NA
CASSSGLAEPQETQYF	TGTGCCAGCAGCTCCGGACTAGCGGAGCCTCAAGAGACCCAGTACTTC	TRBV13	TRBJ2-5	NA	TRBD2
CASSRGQGDTDEQFF	TGTGCCAGCAGCAGGGGACAGGGGGATACGGATGAGCAGTTCTTC	TRBV28	TRBJ2-1	NA	TRBD1
CAWSTSADVTDTQYF	TGTGCCTGGAGTACCTCGGCGGACGTCACAGATACGCAGTATTTT	TRBV30	TRBJ2-3	NA	NA
CASSLRQRGETQYF	TGTGCCAGCAGCTTACGGCAGAGGGGAGAGACCCAGTACTTC	TRBV13	TRBJ2-5	NA	NA
CASSLGGGSYEQYF	TGTGCCAGCAGCTTAGGTGGGGGCTCCTACGAGCAGTACTTC	TRBV7-9	TRBJ2-7	NA	NA
CASSTTADTQYF	TGTGCCAGTAGTACGACAGCAGATACGCAGTATTTT	TRBV19	TRBJ2-3	NA	NA
CASSAFGAGNEQFF	TGTGCCAGCAGCGCCTTTGGGGCCGGGAATGAGCAGTTCTTC	TRBV14	TRBJ2-1	NA	NA
CASSSSVYEQYF	TGTGCCAGCAGTTCGTCGGTCTACGAGCAGTACTTC	TRBV27	TRBJ2-7	NA	NA
CASSQRLAGGHEQYF	TGCGCCAGCAGCCAGAGACTAGCGGGGGGACACGAGCAGTACTTC	TRBV4-1	TRBJ2-7	NA	TRBD2
CASSLADRERAFF	TGTGCCAGCAGCTTGGCCGACAGGGAGAGAGCTTTCTTT	TRBV5-5	TRBJ1-1	NA	TRBD1
CASRRGGMNEQFF	TGTGCCAGCCGCAGGGGGGGGATGAATGAGCAGTTCTTC	TRBV25-1	TRBJ2-1	NA	NA
CASSLGRGGGGLAGVYEQYF	TGCGCCAGCAGCTTGGGGCGGGGAGGTGGAGGACTAGCGGGAGTTTACGAGCAGTACTTC	TRBV5-1	TRBJ2-7	NA	TRBD2
CASSFREPLAGGPNEQFF	TGTGCCAGCAGTTTCAGGGAACCACTAGCGGGAGGGCCTAATGAGCAGTTCTTC	TRBV27	TRBJ2-1	NA	TRBD2
CASSSPLGLAGLISYEQYF	TGTGCCAGCAGCTCACCCCTCGGACTAGCGGGGCTGATCTCCTACGAGCAGTACTTC	TRBV7-8	TRBJ2-7	NA	TRBD2
CASSLSPGLAGGPINEQFF	TGTGCCAGCAGCTTATCGCCGGGACTAGCGGGAGGGCCAATCAATGAGCAGTTCTTC	TRBV7-9	TRBJ2-1	NA	TRBD2
CASSEAVGGRGLTEAFF	TGTGCCAGCAGTGAAGCCGTAGGAGGCAGGGGATTGACTGAAGCTTTCTTT	TRBV6-1	TRBJ1-1	NA	NA
CASSSSGSYNEQFF	TGTGCCAGCAGTTCCTCGGGTTCCTACAATGAGCAGTTCTTC	TRBV27	TRBJ2-1	few	NA
CASSLGVVEQYF	TGTGCCAGCAGCTTAGGGGTGGTCGAGCAGTACTTC	TRBV7-9	TRBJ2-7	few	NA
CASSVVGSLGDGYTF	TGTGCCAGCAGCGTAGTGGGCAGTCTCGGGGATGGCTACACCTTC	TRBV9	TRBJ1-2	few	NA
CASRQGNQPQHF	TGTGCCAGCAGACAGGGGAATCAGCCCCAGCATTTT	TRBV27	TRBJ1-5	NA	TRBD1
CASSPTELRETQYF	TGCGCCAGCAGCCCCACCGAATTGAGGGAGACCCAGTACTTC	TRBV4-1	TRBJ2-5	NA	NA
CASSQGTQAEAFF	TGTGCCAGCAGCCAGGGGACGCAGGCGGAAGCTTTCTTT	TRBV4-2	TRBJ1-1	few	NA
CASGGIKNIQYF	TGTGCCAGCGGGGGGATCAAAAACATTCAGTACTTC	TRBV7-9	TRBJ2-4	few	NA
CATTPDTEQFF	TGTGCCACGACCCCGGATACCGAGCAGTTCTTC	TRBV5-6	TRBJ2-1	NA	NA